The T cell receptor beta chain described here comes from a study of neurological immune-mediated disorders. The cDNA was synthesized by means of template-switch 5'RACE, which was carried out with 10-nucleotide random UMIs. The output of every sequencing run exceeded 160 million TCR-beta sequences, derived from 15-18 subjects. TCRdb recomputed calls from the 5' RACE reads with MiXCR, one row per CDR3 protein. The sample carries 35,000 or so distinct CDR3 sequences, about 3.3% recorded once. This clonotype occurred many times. Its antigen is currently unknown. V dropped 2 bases and J dropped 0; count of bases not matched to a gene: 4. The CDR3 spans 16 residues. Time point noted: longitudinal time-point 1 (baseline). Study-level points and caveats: One related-CDR3 cluster, identified by phylogenetic grouping, held the repertoires of 18 of 34 multiple sclerosis patients and was a possible signature. Association of the multiple sclerosis repertoire cluster with clinical or MRI features was not observed for any feature.

V usage is TRBV12-3 or TRBV12-4 and J usage is TRBJ2-1, with TRBD1 matching 7 bases. This receptor was identified in a woman aged 55-70 years with multiple sclerosis. The sample was PBMCs. The CDR3 bases are TGTGCCAGCAGTTTACCTACAGGGGCCTCCTACAATGAGCAGTTCTTC. Protein sequence: CASSLPTGASYNEQFF.